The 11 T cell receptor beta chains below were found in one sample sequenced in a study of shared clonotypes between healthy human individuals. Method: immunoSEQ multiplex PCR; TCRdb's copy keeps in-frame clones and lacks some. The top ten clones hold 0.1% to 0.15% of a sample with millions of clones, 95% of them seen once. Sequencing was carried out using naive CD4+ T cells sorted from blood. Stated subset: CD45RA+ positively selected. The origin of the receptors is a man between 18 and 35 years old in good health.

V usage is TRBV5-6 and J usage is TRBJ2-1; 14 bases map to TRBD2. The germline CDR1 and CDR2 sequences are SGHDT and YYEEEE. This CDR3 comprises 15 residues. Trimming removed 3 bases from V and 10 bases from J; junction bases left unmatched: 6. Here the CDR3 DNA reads TGTGCCAGCAGCTCTGGACTAGCGGGAGGTTGGGAGCAGTTCTTC. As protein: CASSSGLAGGWEQFF.

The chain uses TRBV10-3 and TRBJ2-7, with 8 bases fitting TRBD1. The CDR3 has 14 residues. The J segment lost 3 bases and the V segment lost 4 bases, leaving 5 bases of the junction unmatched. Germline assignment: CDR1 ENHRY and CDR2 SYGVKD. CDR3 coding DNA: TGTGCCATCAGTGTTCGGACAGGGATCTACGAGCAGTACTTC. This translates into CAISVRTGIYEQYF.

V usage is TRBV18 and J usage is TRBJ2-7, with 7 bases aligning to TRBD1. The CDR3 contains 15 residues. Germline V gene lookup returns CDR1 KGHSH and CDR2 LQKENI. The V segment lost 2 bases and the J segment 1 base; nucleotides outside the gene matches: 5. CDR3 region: CASSPDTGQSYEQYF. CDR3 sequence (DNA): TGTGCCAGCTCACCAGATACGGGACAGTCCTACGAGCAGTACTTC.

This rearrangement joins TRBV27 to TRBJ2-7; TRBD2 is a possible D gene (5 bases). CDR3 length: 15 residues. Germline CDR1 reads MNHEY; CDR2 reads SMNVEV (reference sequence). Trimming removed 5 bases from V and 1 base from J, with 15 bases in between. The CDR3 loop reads CASSLRSSGSYEQYF. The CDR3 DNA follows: TGTGCCAGCAGTCTACGCTCCAGCGGATCCTACGAGCAGTACTTC.

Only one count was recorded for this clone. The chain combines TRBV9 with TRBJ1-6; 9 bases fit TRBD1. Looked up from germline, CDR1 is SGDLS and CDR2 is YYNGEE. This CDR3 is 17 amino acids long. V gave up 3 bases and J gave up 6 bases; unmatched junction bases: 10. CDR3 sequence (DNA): TGTGCCAGCAGCGGTGGGACCGGACAGGGGTTTAATTCACCCCTCCACTTT. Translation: CASSGGTGQGFNSPLHF.

The CDR3 region is CAISERDGTYEQFF. DNA for the CDR3: TGTGCCATCAGTGAGCGGGACGGCACTTATGAGCAGTTCTTC. The chain carries TRBV10-3 and TRBJ2-1; possibly TRBD1 or TRBD2 for D (5 bases each). Germline CDR1 ENHRY, CDR2 SYGVKD. The CDR3 has 14 amino acids. V was pared by 2 bases and J by 8 bases, with 13 bases between.

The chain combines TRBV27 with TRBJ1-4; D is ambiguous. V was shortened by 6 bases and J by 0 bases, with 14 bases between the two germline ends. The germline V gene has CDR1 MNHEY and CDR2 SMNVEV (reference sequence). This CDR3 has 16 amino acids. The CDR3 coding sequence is TGTGCCAGCAGGAGGAACCGGATTGCAACTAATGAAAAACTGTTTTTT. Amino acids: CASRRNRIATNEKLFF.

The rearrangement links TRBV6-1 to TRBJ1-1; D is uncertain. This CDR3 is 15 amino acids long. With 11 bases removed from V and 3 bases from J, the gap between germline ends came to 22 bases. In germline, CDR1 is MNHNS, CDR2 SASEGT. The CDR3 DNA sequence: TGTGCCTGCAAGAGGAGTTTGTTGTTGGACACTGAAGCTTTCTTT. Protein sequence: CACKRSLLLDTEAFF.

The CDR3, as DNA: TGTGCCAGCAGCCCGGGGTGGACTAGCCCGGCCCAAGAGACCCAGTACTTC. This translates into CASSPGWTSPAQETQYF. This chain connects TRBV5-6 to TRBJ2-5; 8 bases map to TRBD2. Germline loops: CDR1 SGHDT, CDR2 YYEEEE. This CDR3 contains 17 residues. V was pared by 4 bases and J by 1 base, with 12 bases of the junction left unmatched.

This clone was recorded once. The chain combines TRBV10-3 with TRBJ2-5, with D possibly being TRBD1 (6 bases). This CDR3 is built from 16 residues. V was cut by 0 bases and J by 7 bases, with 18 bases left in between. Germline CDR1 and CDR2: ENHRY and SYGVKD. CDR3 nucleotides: TGTGCCATCAGTGAGTCGCTGGCAGGGGAAGGTGGGACCCAGTACTTC. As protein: CAISESLAGEGGTQYF.

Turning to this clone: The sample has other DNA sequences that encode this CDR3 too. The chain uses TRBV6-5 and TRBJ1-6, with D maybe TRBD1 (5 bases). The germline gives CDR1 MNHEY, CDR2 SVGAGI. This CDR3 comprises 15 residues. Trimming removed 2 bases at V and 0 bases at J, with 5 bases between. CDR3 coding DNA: TGTGCCAGCAGTTACGGGGGCTCCTATAATTCACCCCTCCACTTT. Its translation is CASSYGGSYNSPLHF.